The 19 T cell receptor beta chains listed next were all sequenced from one sample in a study of fetal regulatory T cell absence and autoimmunity. TCRdb's table, derived via immunoSEQ multiplex PCR, lists solely in-frame clones and lacks some. The sample carries 85,000 to 100,000 clones, approximately 79% recorded once. Sequenced sample: pancreas tissue. Receptors were obtained from a male donor with IPEX syndrome.

The chain uses TRBV7-2 and TRBJ2-3; D may be TRBD2 (7 bases). V was trimmed by 2 bases and J by 7 bases, leaving 16 bases between them. In germline, CDR1 is SGHTA, CDR2 FQGNSA. The CDR3 totals 15 residues. Here the CDR3 DNA reads TGTGCCAGCAGCTTAAGAGGGGGGGGCCCCTATACGCAGTATTTT. This translates into CASSLRGGGPYTQYF.

The rearrangement joins TRBV5-4 to TRBJ2-3, with D possibly TRBD1 on 5 matching bases. CDR1 and CDR2 (germline): SGHNT, YYREEE (reference sequence). With 3 bases removed from V and 2 bases from J, the gap between germline ends came to 16 bases. This CDR3 has 16 amino acids. The CDR3 DNA reads as TGTGCCAGCAGCTCGGGTAATGCCAGGGTCACAGATACGCAGTATTTT. Its translation is CASSSGNARVTDTQYF.

The chain combines TRBV13 with TRBJ1-1; D remains unclear. The CDR3 length is 11 residues. Per the germline V gene, CDR1 is PRHDT and CDR2 is FYEKMQ (reference sequence). The V end lost 7 bases, the J end lost 5 bases, and 8 bases lay between the germline ends. CDR3: CASTWVTEAFF. CDR3 nucleotide sequence: TGTGCCAGCACATGGGTGACTGAAGCTTTCTTT.

The CDR3 sequence: CASSSPLTRGEDTQYF. CDR3 sequence (DNA): TGTGCCAGCAGCTCTCCGTTGACGCGGGGGGAAGATACGCAGTATTTT. The chain carries TRBV5-8 and TRBJ2-3, with 8 positions matching TRBD2. In germline, CDR1 is SGHTS, CDR2 YDEGEE. Losses at the gene ends were 3 bases for V and 5 bases for J; bases not matched to a gene: 11. The CDR3 loop spans 16 amino acids.

This clone was seen a handful of times. CDR3 loop: CASSGGYGYTF. The CDR3 DNA reads TGTGCCTCGTCCGGGGGATATGGCTACACCTTC. The chain is built from TRBV30 and TRBJ1-2; D perhaps matches TRBD1 (5 bases). Germline loops: CDR1 GTSNPN, CDR2 SVGIG (reference sequence). The CDR3 has 11 amino acids. V dropped 7 bases and J dropped 5 bases, with 11 bases sitting between them.

The chain links TRBV19 to TRBJ1-1, with 9 bases aligning to TRBD1. The germline V gene encodes CDR1 LNHDA and CDR2 SQIVND (reference sequence). The length of the CDR3 is 14 residues. V was pared by 5 bases and J by 4 bases, with 5 bases of the junction left unmatched. CDR3 in amino acids: CASSAGQGTTEAFF. Written as DNA, the CDR3 is TGTGCCAGTAGTGCAGGACAGGGGACCACTGAAGCTTTCTTT.

This chain joins TRBV6-8 and TRBJ1-1, with D maybe TRBD1 (5 bases). Trimming removed 4 bases from V and 0 bases from J, with 21 bases in between. Germline CDR1 reads MNHGY; CDR2 reads SAAAGT. CDR3 length: 18 amino acids. The CDR3 protein is CASSLQGRGDPLNTEAFF. The CDR3 nucleotides read TGTGCCAGCAGTTTACAAGGGAGAGGGGACCCCTTGAACACTGAAGCTTTCTTT.

Regarding this clone: The same CDR3 can be traced to other DNA sequences in this sample. This chain uses TRBV5-4 with TRBJ2-3, with 9 bases fitting TRBD2. Germline loops: CDR1 SGHNT, CDR2 YYREEE (reference sequence). The CDR3 has 14 amino acids. V dropped 1 base and J dropped 3; count of bases not matched to a gene: 0. CDR3 DNA sequence: TGTGCCAGCAGCTTGACTAGCGGGACAGATACGCAGTATTTT. It translates to CASSLTSGTDTQYF.

J is TRBJ1-4 and V is TRBV6-6, with 9 bases matching TRBD1. Looked up from germline, CDR1 is MNHNY and CDR2 is SVGAGI (reference sequence). The CDR3 spans 14 residues. The V segment lost 6 bases and the J segment 8 bases; nucleotides outside the gene matches: 7. The CDR3 loop is CASSPGQGLEKLFF. The CDR3 region has the DNA TGTGCCAGCAGCCCGGGACAGGGCCTAGAAAAACTGTTTTTT.

About this clone: Other DNA variants within this sample encode the same CDR3. The rearrangement joins TRBV27 to TRBJ1-2; no definite D call. V was shortened by 2 bases and J by 2 bases, with 6 bases between the two germline ends. This CDR3 is 13 amino acids long. Germline CDR1 is MNHEY and CDR2 is SMNVEV (reference sequence). In nucleotides, the CDR3 is TGTGCCAGCAGTTTAACCGGGAACTATGGCTACACCTTC. Amino acid sequence: CASSLTGNYGYTF.

The rearrangement links TRBV7-2 to TRBJ2-7; 12 nucleotides line up with TRBD2. V dropped 1 base and J dropped 3; count of bases not matched to a gene: 4. The CDR3 is made up of 16 amino acids. The germline CDR1 and CDR2 sequences are SGHTA and FQGNSA. The CDR3 coding sequence is TGTGCCAGCAGCTTAGGTGGACTAGCGGGGAACTACGAGCAGTACTTC. Translation: CASSLGGLAGNYEQYF. Full variable domain (remainder filled in from reference TRBV7-2 and TRBJ2-7): GAGVSQSPSNKVTEKGKDVELRCDPISGHTALYWYRQSLGQGLEFLIYFQGNSAPDKSGLPSDRFSAERTGGSVSTLTIQRTQQEDSAVYLCASSLGGLAGNYEQYFGPGTRLTVT.

The V gene is TRBV5-4, the J gene TRBJ1-2; TRBD1 aligns across 12 bases. V lost 0 bases to trimming and J lost 8 bases; unmatched junction nucleotides: 2. The CDR3 is 14 residues long. CDR1 is SGHNT and CDR2 is YYREEE in the germline V gene (reference sequence). DNA of the CDR3: TGTGCCAGCAGCTTGGCCGGGACAGGGGGCGGCTACACCTTC. Its translation: CASSLAGTGGGYTF.

The chain couples TRBV15 to TRBJ2-2; 10 bases align to TRBD2. This CDR3 region has 17 residues. Per germline, CDR1 LNHNV and CDR2 YYDKDF (reference sequence). V shed 0 bases and J 1 base; nucleotides not matched to a gene: 2. The CDR3 nucleotides read TGTGCCACCAGCAGAGACCGACTAGCGGGGAACACCGGGGAGCTGTTTTTT. Translated, it gives CATSRDRLAGNTGELFF.

The rearrangement links TRBV10-1 to TRBJ2-5; TRBD2 matches at 10 bases. The CDR3 has 15 amino acids. CDR1 is WNHNN and CDR2 is SYGVQD in the germline V gene (reference sequence). V shed 3 bases and J 2 bases; nucleotides not matched to a gene: 3. The CDR3 region has the DNA TGCGCCAGCAGTGAAGGTAGCGGGGGGCAAGAGACCCAGTACTTC. This codes for CASSEGSGGQETQYF.

The rearrangement uses TRBV29-1 and TRBJ1-1; 9 nucleotides line up with TRBD1. The CDR3 runs 12 residues. Germline CDR1 is SQVTM and CDR2 is ANQGSEA. The J segment lost 6 bases and the V segment lost 5 bases, leaving 4 bases of the junction unmatched. The CDR3 nucleotides read TGCAGCGTTCTACAGGGGGCCCCTGAAGCTTTCTTT. This gives the protein CSVLQGAPEAFF.

This clone was seen more than once but under ten times. The chain has TRBV2 and TRBJ1-2; TRBD1 aligns across 9 bases. CDR1 SNHLY and CDR2 FYNNEI come from the germline V gene. The CDR3 consists of 14 residues. The J segment lost 4 bases and the V segment lost 6 bases, leaving 6 bases of the junction unmatched. This CDR3 is CASRPDRGSYGYTF. Here the CDR3 DNA reads TGTGCCAGCAGGCCGGACAGGGGCTCCTATGGCTACACCTTC.

J is TRBJ2-7 and V is TRBV6-4; D not certain. V lost 4 bases to trimming and J lost 5 bases, with 15 bases between them. The CDR3 totals 14 residues. CDR1 is MRHNA, CDR2 SNTAGT, per germline. CDR3 in DNA: TGTGCCAGCAGTGTACTGACTCCTTATAACGAGCAGTACTTC. This sequence encodes CASSVLTPYNEQYF.

This clone was found a few times. The chain has TRBV7-9 and TRBJ1-1, with D uncertain. The CDR3 totals 14 residues. CDR1 and CDR2 (germline): SEHNR, FQNEAQ (reference sequence). Trimming took 1 base from V and 3 from J, leaving 9 bases between them. CDR3 sequence reads: CASSLVLGYTEAFF. DNA of the CDR3: TGTGCCAGCAGCTTAGTTCTGGGGTACACTGAAGCTTTCTTT.

In its sample, this clone was seen once. This chain connects TRBV10-3 to TRBJ2-1; a weak D match, TRBD2 (7 bases). V gave up 0 bases and J gave up 4 bases, with 10 bases separating them. Germline V gene data show CDR1 as ENHRY and CDR2 as SYGVKD. The CDR3 totals 15 residues. The CDR3 DNA reads as TGTGCCATCAGTGAGTCGGGGGGGCCATACAATGAGCAGTTCTTC. Residues: CAISESGGPYNEQFF.